This T cell receptor beta chain came from a study of cytomegalovirus exposure and HLA in healthy donors. Comments on this clone: Its antigen is not known.

Assay used: immunoSEQ multiplex PCR; TCRdb lists only in-frame clones, some missing. This table has roughly 270,000 clones, 88% appearing once. Study results and limitations: In the 120 or so validation repertoires, about 94% of cluster scores exceeded 0, per a later analysis. Associated with cytomegalovirus, according to the listing, were 150 to 200 TCR beta chains. Most TCR sequences proved rare, with some public TCRs found in many donors. The authors confirmed in vitro that a few CMV-associated chains were specific for CMV antigens.

CDR1 and CDR2 (germline): SGHVS, FQNEAQ. V was clipped by 5 bases and J by 4 bases, with 19 bases between them. This CDR3 has 16 residues. The chain employs TRBV7-8 and TRBJ2-3; D not resolved. Sequencing used PBMCs. This TCR derives from a woman under 30 in good health and CMV-seronegative. CDR3 DNA sequence: TGTGCCAGCAGCCCGAAGAGGCTATACTCATCAGATACGCAGTATTTT. Residues: CASSPKRLYSSDTQYF. Complete variable domain (other parts from reference TRBV7-8 and TRBJ2-3): GAGVSQSPRYKVAKRGQDVALRCDPISGHVSLFWYQQALGQGPEFLTYFQNEAQLDKSGLPSDRFFAERPEGSVSTLKIQRTQQEDSAVYLCASSPKRLYSSDTQYFGPGTRLTVL.